The source of this T cell receptor (beta chain) is a study of blood T cells in healthy people across ages. A second about 6 to 12 cycle PCR used barcoded and J-beta primers. TCRdb itself ran the 5' RACE reads through MiXCR, one entry per CDR3 protein. The data hold some 750,000 distinct CDR3 sequences, with 20% to 25% observed a single time. Healthy individuals of Caucasian origin from Russia, aged roughly 6 to 100, served as donors. The CDR3 loop spans 14 amino acids. V shed 2 bases and J shed 0 bases, with 7 bases lying between them. The table lists this clonotype with a few counts. Its target is unknown. Regarding the study as a whole: Naive CD4+ cell counts and diversity both ran higher in long-lived than in aged donors.

This receptor was taken from a man aged 70 or older in good health. The chain employs TRBV12-3 or TRBV12-4 and TRBJ1-1; D remains unclear. Sequenced material: blood. CDR3 loop: CASSLRLLNTEAFF. In DNA form, the CDR3 reads TGTGCCAGCAGTTTACGCCTACTGAACACTGAAGCTTTCTTT.